These T cell receptor beta chains were read from a single sample in a study of T-cell memory formation after mild COVID-19. One entry per CDR3 protein results from TCRdb running MiXCR on the 5' RACE reads. The sample has hundreds of thousands of distinct CDR3 sequences, about 20% seen once. Sequencing used PBMCs or a T cell subset sorted from them (not recorded which). These TCRs come from an adult woman who had mild COVID-19 (a few samples of this study predate the infection). Cell type and time point are not known. CDR3s include the opening cysteine and the closing phenylalanine or tryptophan. Fields, in order: V gene, J gene, D gene, clone size, CDR3 protein, CDR3 DNA. D genes are given only for firm matches. Rows may omit the clone size; those that give it use once, few, many or a size class.

V: TRBV4-3
J: TRBJ2-2
D: TRBD2
size: -
CDR3: CASSQDHTGGFTGELFF
DNA: TGCGCCAGCAGCCAAGATCATACGGGAGGTTTCACCGGGGAGCTGTTTTTT

V: TRBV28
J: TRBJ1-1
D: -
size: few
CDR3: CASSSPLTATMNTEAFF
DNA: TGTGCCAGCAGTTCACCGCTGACAGCTACAATGAACACTGAAGCTTTCTTT

V: TRBV9
J: TRBJ2-1
D: TRBD2
size: few
CDR3: CASSVAFGLAGDNEQFF
DNA: TGTGCCAGCAGCGTAGCTTTTGGGCTAGCGGGGGACAATGAGCAGTTCTTC

V: TRBV7-2
J: TRBJ2-7
D: -
size: few
CDR3: CASSFGLSYEQYF
DNA: TGTGCCAGCAGCTTTGGCCTTTCCTACGAGCAGTACTTC

V: TRBV14
J: TRBJ1-2
D: -
size: few
CDR3: CASSQGHYGYTF
DNA: TGTGCCAGCAGCCAAGGACACTATGGCTACACCTTC

V: TRBV20-1
J: TRBJ1-1
D: -
size: few
CDR3: CSASGRQGMNTEAFF
DNA: TGCAGTGCTAGCGGTCGGCAGGGGATGAACACTGAAGCTTTCTTT

V: TRBV5-1
J: TRBJ2-1
D: TRBD2
size: -
CDR3: CASSLKGGGLTYNEQFF
DNA: TGCGCCAGCAGCTTGAAGGGCGGGGGGCTGACCTACAATGAGCAGTTCTTC

V: TRBV30
J: TRBJ1-1
D: TRBD1
size: -
CDR3: CAWSEWAGTAAEAFF
DNA: TGTGCCTGGAGTGAATGGGCCGGGACAGCTGCTGAAGCTTTCTTT

V: TRBV20-1
J: TRBJ1-2
D: -
size: -
CDR3: CSASSGTLNYGYTF
DNA: TGCAGTGCTAGTTCGGGGACCTTGAACTATGGCTACACCTTC

V: TRBV4-1
J: TRBJ2-3
D: TRBD2
size: few
CDR3: CASSRRLAGGTDTQYF
DNA: TGCGCCAGCAGCCGACGACTAGCGGGGGGCACAGATACGCAGTATTTT

V: TRBV11-2
J: TRBJ2-1
D: TRBD2
size: -
CDR3: CASSLSSGVLFF
DNA: TGTGCCAGCAGCTTATCTAGCGGGGTTTTGTTCTTC

V: TRBV6-5
J: TRBJ2-5
D: TRBD1
size: few
CDR3: CASSYRTGLETQYF
DNA: TGTGCCAGCAGTTACCGGACAGGGTTGGAGACCCAGTACTTC

V: TRBV6-2/TRBV6-3
J: TRBJ2-3
D: -
size: -
CDR3: CASAWETPSRADTQYF
DNA: TGTGCCAGCGCGTGGGAGACTCCGAGTAGGGCAGATACGCAGTATTTT

V: TRBV7-2
J: TRBJ2-1
D: -
size: few
CDR3: CARGGQTYNEQFF
DNA: TGTGCCAGAGGGGGGCAGACCTACAATGAGCAGTTCTTC

V: TRBV12-3/TRBV12-4
J: TRBJ1-3
D: -
size: -
CDR3: CASTIAHLTSGDTIYF
DNA: TGTGCCAGCACCATCGCCCACCTCACCTCTGGAGACACCATATATTTT

V: TRBV30
J: TRBJ2-1
D: TRBD2
size: -
CDR3: CAWSVSSGGPNEQFF
DNA: TGTGCCTGGAGTGTGAGTAGCGGGGGCCCCAATGAGCAGTTCTTC

V: TRBV7-9
J: TRBJ2-3
D: -
size: few
CDR3: CASSYRISDTQYF
DNA: TGTGCCAGCAGCTACCGGATCTCAGATACGCAGTATTTT

V: TRBV27
J: TRBJ1-5
D: -
size: -
CDR3: CASSFTMIGNQPQHF
DNA: TGTGCCAGCAGTTTTACAATGATCGGCAATCAGCCCCAGCATTTT

V: TRBV28
J: TRBJ2-1
D: TRBD2
size: -
CDR3: CASSFASGGAHEQFF
DNA: TGTGCCAGCAGTTTCGCTAGCGGGGGGGCCCATGAGCAGTTCTTC

V: TRBV7-8
J: TRBJ2-1
D: TRBD1
size: -
CDR3: CASSLETGVLYNEQFF
DNA: TGTGCCAGCAGCTTAGAGACAGGGGTGTTGTACAATGAGCAGTTCTTC

V: TRBV6-5
J: TRBJ1-1
D: -
size: -
CDR3: CASSYAVTGGEAFF
DNA: TGTGCCAGCAGTTACGCAGTTACTGGGGGGGAAGCTTTCTTT

V: TRBV7-2
J: TRBJ1-1
D: -
size: many
CDR3: CASSFRGGNTEAFF
DNA: TGTGCCAGCAGCTTCCGCGGGGGGAACACTGAAGCTTTCTTT

V: TRBV5-1
J: TRBJ2-1
D: -
size: few
CDR3: CASSLRLSSYNEQFF
DNA: TGCGCCAGCAGCCTACGTCTAAGCTCCTACAATGAGCAGTTCTTC

V: TRBV15
J: TRBJ2-2
D: -
size: few
CDR3: CAAKESTGELFF
DNA: TGTGCCGCGAAGGAGAGCACCGGGGAGCTGTTTTTT

V: TRBV12-3/TRBV12-4
J: TRBJ1-5
D: -
size: -
CDR3: CASSPSGGKQPQHF
DNA: TGTGCCAGCAGCCCTAGTGGGGGTAAGCAGCCCCAGCATTTT

V: TRBV12-3/TRBV12-4
J: TRBJ2-5
D: -
size: -
CDR3: CASSFPGTGGRETQYF
DNA: TGTGCCAGCAGTTTTCCCGGGACCGGCGGGCGAGAGACCCAGTACTTC

V: TRBV12-3/TRBV12-4
J: TRBJ1-1
D: -
size: few
CDR3: CASRSGTLITEAFF
DNA: TGTGCCAGCAGATCCGGGACCCTTATCACTGAAGCTTTCTTT

V: TRBV7-2
J: TRBJ2-4
D: -
size: many
CDR3: CASSLSVAKNIQYF
DNA: TGTGCCAGCAGCTTATCAGTAGCCAAAAACATTCAGTACTTC

V: TRBV20-1
J: TRBJ2-1
D: TRBD2
size: -
CDR3: CSARVGGNNEQFF
DNA: TGCAGTGCTAGAGTGGGAGGGAACAATGAGCAGTTCTTC

V: TRBV15
J: TRBJ2-7
D: -
size: -
CDR3: CATSSLRGGEQYF
DNA: TGTGCCACCAGCAGCCTAAGGGGAGGCGAGCAGTACTTC

V: TRBV7-6
J: TRBJ2-3
D: TRBD1
size: -
CDR3: CASSSPGQGGTDTQYF
DNA: TGTGCCAGCAGCTCCCCGGGACAGGGGGGCACAGATACGCAGTATTTT

V: TRBV5-1
J: TRBJ1-1
D: -
size: few
CDR3: CASSSQVEAFF
DNA: TGCGCCAGCAGCTCGCAAGTGGAAGCTTTCTTT

V: TRBV19
J: TRBJ1-5
D: -
size: few
CDR3: CASSIGWRGRRESNQPQHF
DNA: TGTGCCAGTAGTATAGGGTGGAGGGGAAGGAGGGAGAGCAATCAGCCCCAGCATTTT

V: TRBV11-3
J: TRBJ2-7
D: TRBD1
size: -
CDR3: CASRDRGSRFPYEQYF
DNA: TGTGCCAGCCGGGACAGGGGTTCTCGCTTCCCCTACGAGCAGTACTTC

V: TRBV21-1
J: TRBJ2-2
D: -
size: -
CDR3: CASSKRGDGANTGELFF
DNA: TGTGCCAGCAGCAAACGAGGGGACGGAGCGAACACCGGGGAGCTGTTTTTT

V: TRBV29-1
J: TRBJ1-3
D: -
size: -
CDR3: CSVEDYASSGGNTIYF
DNA: TGCAGCGTTGAAGATTATGCCAGTTCGGGAGGAAACACCATATATTTT

V: TRBV4-2
J: TRBJ2-2
D: -
size: -
CDR3: CASSQPGLSGELFF
DNA: TGTGCCAGCAGCCAGCCCGGACTGTCCGGGGAGCTGTTTTTT

V: TRBV27
J: TRBJ2-3
D: -
size: -
CDR3: CASSLLVRDTQYF
DNA: TGTGCCAGCAGTTTATTGGTCCGAGATACGCAGTATTTT

V: TRBV7-9
J: TRBJ2-1
D: -
size: many
CDR3: CADSQGSEQFF
DNA: TGTGCCGACTCGCAGGGGAGTGAGCAGTTCTTC